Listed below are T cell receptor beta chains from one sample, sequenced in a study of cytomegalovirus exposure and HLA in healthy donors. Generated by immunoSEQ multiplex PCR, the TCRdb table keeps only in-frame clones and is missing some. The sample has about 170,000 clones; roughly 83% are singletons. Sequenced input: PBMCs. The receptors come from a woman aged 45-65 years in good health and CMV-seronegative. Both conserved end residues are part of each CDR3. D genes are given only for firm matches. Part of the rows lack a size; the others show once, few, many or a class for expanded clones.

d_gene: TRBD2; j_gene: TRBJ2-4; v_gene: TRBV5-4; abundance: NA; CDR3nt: TGTGCCAGCAGCCCCGGGACTAGCGGTACTACCAAAAACATTCAGTACTTC; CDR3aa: CASSPGTSGTTKNIQYF
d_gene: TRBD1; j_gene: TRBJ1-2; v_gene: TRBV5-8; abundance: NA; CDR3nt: TGTGCCAGCAGCTTGGTACAGGGGGTTAACTATGGCTACACCTTC; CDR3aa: CASSLVQGVNYGYTF
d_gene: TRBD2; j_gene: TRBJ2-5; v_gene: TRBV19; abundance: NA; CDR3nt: TGTGCCAGTAGTCGTACGGGGGGCCAAGAGACCCAGTACTTC; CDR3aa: CASSRTGGQETQYF
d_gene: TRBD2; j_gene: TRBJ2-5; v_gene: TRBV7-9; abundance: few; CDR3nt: TGTTCCAGCAGCTTAGTGCCTAGCGGGGGGGCCGAGACCCAGTACTTC; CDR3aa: CSSSLVPSGGAETQYF
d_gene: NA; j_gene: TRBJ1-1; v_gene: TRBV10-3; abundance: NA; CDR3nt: TGTGCCATCAGTGAGTCAGTGTTGCGAACTGAAGCTTTCTTT; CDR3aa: CAISESVLRTEAFF
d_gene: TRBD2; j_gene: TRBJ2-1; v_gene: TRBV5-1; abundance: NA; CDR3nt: TGCGCCAGCAGCCACCTAGCGGGAGGCCGATTGAATGAGCAGTTCTTC; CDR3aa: CASSHLAGGRLNEQFF
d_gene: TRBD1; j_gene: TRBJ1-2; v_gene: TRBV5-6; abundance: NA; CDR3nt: TGTGCCAGCACCAGGACAGGGGTTTATGGCTACACCTTC; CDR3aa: CASTRTGVYGYTF
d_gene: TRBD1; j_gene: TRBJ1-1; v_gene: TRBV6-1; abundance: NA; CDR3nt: TGTGCCAGCTACAGGGGGACCACCACTGAAGCTTTCTTT; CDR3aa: CASYRGTTTEAFF
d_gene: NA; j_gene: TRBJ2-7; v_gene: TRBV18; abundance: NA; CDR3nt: TGTGCCAGCTCAAGGACAGATCTGGGCGAGCAGTACTTC; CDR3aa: CASSRTDLGEQYF
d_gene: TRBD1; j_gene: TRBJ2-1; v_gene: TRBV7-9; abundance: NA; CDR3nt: TGTGCCACCCATCCACAAGGACAGGCTTACAATGAGCAGTTCTTC; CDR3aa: CATHPQGQAYNEQFF
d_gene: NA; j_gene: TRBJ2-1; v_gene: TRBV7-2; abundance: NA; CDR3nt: TGTGCCAGCAGCTTAGCCCAACTTAGCAATGAGCAGTTCTTC; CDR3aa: CASSLAQLSNEQFF
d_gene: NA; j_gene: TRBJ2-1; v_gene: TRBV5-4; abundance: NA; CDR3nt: TGTGCCAGCAGCCGTAGCGGATCCTACAATGAGCAGTTCTTC; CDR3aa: CASSRSGSYNEQFF
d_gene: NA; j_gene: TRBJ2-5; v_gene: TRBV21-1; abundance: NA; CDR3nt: TGTGCCAGCAGCATTCGGGAGTATGGACACCAAAGGCTAGAGACCCAGTACTTC; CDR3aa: CASSIREYGHQRLETQYF
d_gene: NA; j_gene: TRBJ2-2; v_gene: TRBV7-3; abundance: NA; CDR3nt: TGTGCCAGCAGCTTTGGAGGAACCGGGGAGCTGTTTTTT; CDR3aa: CASSFGGTGELFF
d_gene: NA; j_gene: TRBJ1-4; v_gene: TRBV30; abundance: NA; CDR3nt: TGTGCGGGCGGGGGGTCCCCTAATGAAAAACTGTTTTTT; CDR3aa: CAGGGSPNEKLFF
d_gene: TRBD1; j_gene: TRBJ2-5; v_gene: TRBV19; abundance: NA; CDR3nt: TGTGCCAGTAGTAACGGACAGGGCAGGGAGACCCAGTACTTC; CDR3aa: CASSNGQGRETQYF
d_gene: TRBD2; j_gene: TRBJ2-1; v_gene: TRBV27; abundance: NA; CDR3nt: TGTGCCAGCAGTTTAAAGGGACTATTCTCCTACAATGAGCAGTTCTTC; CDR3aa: CASSLKGLFSYNEQFF
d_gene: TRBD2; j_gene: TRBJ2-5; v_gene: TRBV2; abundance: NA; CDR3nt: TGTGCCAGCAGTGTACAGACTAGCGGGAACCAAGAGACCCAGTACTTC; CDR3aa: CASSVQTSGNQETQYF
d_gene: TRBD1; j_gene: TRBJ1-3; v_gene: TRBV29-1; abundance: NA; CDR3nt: TGCAGCGCTAGGACAGGGGGCCCGGGAAACACCATATATTTT; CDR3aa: CSARTGGPGNTIYF
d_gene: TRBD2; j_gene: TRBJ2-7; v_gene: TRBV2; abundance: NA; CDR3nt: TGTGCCACCCACGATAGCGGGAGGGCCTACGAGCAGTACTTC; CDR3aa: CATHDSGRAYEQYF
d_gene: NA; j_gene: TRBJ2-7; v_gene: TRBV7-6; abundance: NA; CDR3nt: TGTGCCAGCAGCCAAACGGAGCCCTACGAGCAGTACTTC; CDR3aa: CASSQTEPYEQYF
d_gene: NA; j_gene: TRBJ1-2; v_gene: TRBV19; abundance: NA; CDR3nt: TGTGCCAGTAGTATTGTGGGGCCCTCCTCTTATGGCTACACCTTC; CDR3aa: CASSIVGPSSYGYTF
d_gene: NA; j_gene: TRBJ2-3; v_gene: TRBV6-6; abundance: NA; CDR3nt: TGTGCCAGCAGAAACAGGGCAGGAACAGATACGCAGTATTTT; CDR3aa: CASRNRAGTDTQYF
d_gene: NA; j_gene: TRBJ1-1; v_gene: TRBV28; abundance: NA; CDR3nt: TGTGCCAGCAGTTTTTCGGGGGAGAACACTGAAGCTTTCTTT; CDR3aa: CASSFSGENTEAFF
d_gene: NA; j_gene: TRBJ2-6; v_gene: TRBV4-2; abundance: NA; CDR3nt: TGTGCCAGCAGCCAAGACCCCGCAGGCTCTGGGGCCAACGTCCTGACTTTC; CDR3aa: CASSQDPAGSGANVLTF
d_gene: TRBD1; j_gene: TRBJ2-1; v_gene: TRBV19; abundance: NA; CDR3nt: TGTGCCAGTAGTAGGACCCTCGGACAGGGCTCCTACAATGAGCAGTTCTTC; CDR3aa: CASSRTLGQGSYNEQFF
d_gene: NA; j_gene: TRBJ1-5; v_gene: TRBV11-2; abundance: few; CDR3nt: TGTGCCAGCAGCTTAGGTGGACAGAGCAATCAGCCCCAGCATTTT; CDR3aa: CASSLGGQSNQPQHF